Sequencing of this T cell receptor (beta chain) was carried out in a study of shared T cell receptors in the human thymus. Generated by immunoSEQ multiplex PCR, the TCRdb table keeps only in-frame clones and is missing some. This sample yields almost 550,000 clones, of which about 80% are seen a single time; about 0.013% belongs to the top ten. CDR3 length equals 15 residues. V shed 5 bases and J shed 0 bases, with 11 bases lying between them. Germline loops: CDR1 MGHDK, CDR2 SYGVNS. These data were also filed under a second study, of human thymus T cells. As reported in that work: Donors consisted of healthy Finnish infants (having corrective surgery for congenital heart defects). During corrective heart surgery, resections were taken, and the thymus tissue came from them. Repertoires sampled from thymus and blood appeared biased in V and J gene usage. Unrelated people showed highly overlapping thymic repertoires, related research reported.

This chain joins TRBV25-1 and TRBJ1-3, with D perhaps TRBD1 (5 bases). Sequencing was performed on thymocytes. The clonotype was recovered from a boy less than two years old with a congenital heart defect. CDR3 in amino acids: CASSKGTTSGNTIYF. The CDR3 DNA follows: TGTGCCAGCAGTAAAGGGACTACCTCTGGAAACACCATATATTTT.